This TCR beta chain was identified during a study of cytomegalovirus exposure and HLA in healthy donors (dated by TCRdb to 2015 to 2018). Regarding the research as a whole: In an earlier analysis of approximately 500 of the donors, under 300 Gb of sequence data and 117 million unique TCR beta sequences from roughly 190 million T cells were reported. An early release that covered fewer than 800 HLA-typed donors contained approximately 300 gigabases of sequencing data and some 87 million unique TCR sequences. Among the approximately 400 genotyped donors, around 79% belonged to the genetic ancestry cluster associated with self-reported Caucasian donors. The study aimed to test whether cataloging public T cell receptors could reveal signatures of past pathogen exposure. The study used immunosequencing to profile the T cell repertoires of approximately 640 subjects and linked those repertoires to cytomegalovirus serostatus. Along with the approximately 700-subject first cohort, a separate validation cohort of 120 different subjects was used. To predict cytomegalovirus infection status, the study brought together high-throughput TCR immunosequencing, statistical association of individual TCRs with disease status, and machine learning. A later analysis re-analyzed previously published TCR beta repertoires from about 730 donors and added high-resolution HLA genotyping to study TCR occurrence patterns. In the later analysis, no new phenotypic data were used to find candidate immune exposures; instead, reliance was placed on TCR beta sequences and their occurrence across donors. In an earlier analysis of 500 to 650 of the donors, high-throughput TCR beta sequencing was used to judge whether each TCR beta V gene segment behaved as functional or pseudogenic. Alongside the repertoire data, information on donor age, sex, ethnicity and CMV serostatus was compiled. A later genetic analysis used genome-wide SNP genotypes for about three fifths of the 666 donors, treating that subset as a discovery cohort. Every discovery cohort repertoire had been produced on one sequencing platform. HLA typing covered class I and class II loci at four-digit resolution. Typing coverage varied by locus: 629-630 donors for A, B, C, DRB1 and DQB1; around 560 for DQA1; over 600 for DPA1; fewer than 480 for DPB1. Several DR-DQ haplotypes were treated as single units for association and clustering because of strong linkage in the cohort. Among under 450 genotyped donors of the cohort, an average of roughly 240,000 unique TCR beta nucleotide sequences were sequenced per donor, roughly a sixth of them non-productive. The full study reports these points: A cluster of highly shared sequence variants was judged likely to be a technical artifact of the sequencing pipeline. A later genetic analysis associated a missense DCLRE1C variant with V-gene and J-gene trimming of TCR beta chains, and an independent cohort replicated the association. Only TCR beta chains were sequenced in this cohort, and the absence of alpha or paired-chain data limited detectable features. According to a later analysis, TCR association rates differed among HLA loci, with DRB1 alleles showing the most associated TCRs and HLA-C alleles showing the fewest. It was suggested by the authors that the approach could potentially be generalized to other disease states and immunological phenotypes. According to a later analysis, parvovirus B19, influenza, CMV and Epstein-Barr virus appeared linked to several top co-occurrence clusters. Presence/absence analyses assumed roughly uniform sequencing depth across donors, an assumption that may not hold. Immune exposure information for the cohort was limited to CMV serostatus. According to a later analysis, most CMV-associated TCR beta chains appeared to be HLA-restricted, and the HLA associations seemed to be driven largely by CMV exposure. The earlier analysis of 450 to 700 of the donors excluded roughly 17 rarely observed V segments, including chromosome 9 orphons, because counts were too low. Some IMGT-functional V segments, including TRBV6-2 and TRBV6-3, could not be distinguished by the 87-base-pair reads and were therefore excluded. The classifier was reported to diagnose cytomegalovirus status with high specificity and sensitivity in both the original cohort and the validation cohort. An earlier analysis of approximately 600 of the donors showed that most TCR beta V segments appeared in productive rearrangements either about 87% or about 30% of the time, which broadly matched IMGT annotations. In a later analysis, HLA-associated TCR beta chains showed more clonal expansion and lower generation probabilities than non-associated chains that were equally common. A later analysis associated 15,000 to 20,000 TCR beta sequences with specific HLA alleles at a false discovery rate of 0.05. Most TCR sequences were seen in very few donors, while some public TCRs were found in many individuals. According to a later genetic analysis, donors in an Asian-associated ancestry cluster had fewer N-insertions in productive TCRs than the approximately 630-donor mean. The study listed approximately 150 TCR beta chains as associated with cytomegalovirus. A further reported finding was that TCR beta sequences accurately predicted the HLA-A and HLA-B alleles for most subjects in the first cohort. Because HLA typing was missing for some donors at each locus, association tests included only the typed subset. When HLA alleles, especially DR and DQ, strongly co-occurred, attributing TCR associations to individual alleles was difficult. In vitro tests confirmed that a few of the cytomegalovirus-associated TCR beta chains recognize cytomegalovirus antigens. Correlated functional status among segregating V segments might reflect linkage disequilibrium, but an unknown experimental factor could not be ruled out.

The cohort comprised 550 to 700 healthy bone marrow donors. Cohort members were all nominally healthy when sampled, although unrecorded immune exposures were likely present. The donor tested CMV seropositive, placing the donor among the roughly 300 seropositive members of the cohort. A peripheral blood sample was provided by each donor, and peripheral blood mononuclear cells were used for TCR beta sequencing. The Qiagen DNeasy Blood Extraction Kit was used to extract genomic DNA from the blood cell samples. Including cysteine and phenylalanine, the CDR3 has 13 amino acids. Of the read, only the CDR3 DNA is kept; its 39 bases are in frame from base 1. The germline V gene (reference sequence) yields MNHEY for CDR1 and SMNVEV for CDR2. V is cut by 6 bases and J by 7 bases, and the space between the germline ends is 15 bases. Note on this clone: Its antigen is currently not known. Base qualities are missing; no much larger clone stands one base away.

The library was produced with the immunoSEQ multiplex PCR assay. For the multiplex PCR, a mixture combining 60 forward primers for TCR Vbeta segments and 13 reverse primers for TCR Jbeta segments was used. A multiplex PCR assay on genomic DNA amplified the CDR3 region of rearranged TCR beta genes. On the Illumina HiSeq System, the amplified TCR beta libraries were sequenced as 87-base-pair reads. Processing in the source paper ran as follows. Across the 670 or so repertoires, a later analysis counted 60 million to 90 million unique TCR beta chains, 9.5 million to 12 million of which were shared by at least two donors. To remove PCR and sequencing errors, raw reads were error-corrected and collapsed into unique sequences using a nearest-neighbor algorithm that merged closely related sequences. V, D and J gene segments were assigned by aligning CDR3 sequences to IMGT reference sequences. For a sequence to be retained, a match of at least six nucleotides to both a V gene segment and a J gene segment was required. A rearrangement was called productive if the CDR3 had no stop codons and remained in frame with V and J, and every other rearrangement was called non-productive. CDR3 was defined by IMGT convention, running from the second conserved V-encoded cysteine to the conserved J-encoded phenylalanine. The earlier analysis of about 620 of the donors excluded sequences that lacked an unambiguous match to a single V gene segment. In an earlier analysis of a few hundred of the donors, a V segment was called functional when productive rearrangements were above 56.7%, and segregating when the standard deviation between donors exceeded 5%. To diagnose cytomegalovirus status from the catalog of TCR beta chain sequences, a statistical classification framework was built. In a later analysis, V and J genes were assigned by comparing TCR nucleotide sequences against IMGT/GENE-DB human TR gene sequences. A later analysis assigned CDR3 sequences and most-parsimonious VDJ recombination scenarios with the TCRdist pipeline. In a later analysis, each TCR beta chain was defined by its CDR3 amino acid sequence together with its V-gene family, and reads lacking a unique V-gene family were excluded. To address suspected cross-contamination and a sequencing artifact, a later analysis removed roughly 640 highly shared, low-generation-probability nucleotide sequences. For each public chain, a later analysis derived a clonal expansion index from normalized ranks of inferred template counts within each repertoire. In a later analysis, generation probabilities were computed using a VDJ recombination model fitted to out-of-frame rearrangements, and the results were checked against IGoR. A later analysis scored TCR-TCR, TCR-HLA and TCR-CMV co-occurrence with hypergeometric tests, applying a repertoire-size bias correction to TCR pairs. False discovery rates were estimated in a later analysis by permuting HLA or CMV assignments 20 times. In a later analysis, co-occurring TCRs were grouped using DBSCAN, with TCRdist sequence similarity added in when clustering inside HLA-allele-positive subsets. Repertoires with fewer than 30,000 or more than 120,000 public chains, plus five repertoires with anomalous nucleotide sharing, were excluded from co-occurrence clustering. TCRdb took over this immuneACCESS table, retaining in-frame rearrangements with V and J assigned. Such tables are incomplete; in checked studies, under half of the missing clones stem from an unresolved V gene, and the remainder is unexplained. That table gives V, J and clone size, and the DNA gave D and trimming. The sample includes tens of thousands of clones, with about 80% observed a single time. In total, the top ten clones hold just over 50% of the sample.

The rearrangement joined TRBV27 to TRBJ1-2; D gene: possibly TRBD1, on 6 matching bases. This receptor was taken from a man between 45 and 60 years old in good health and CMV-seropositive. The sequenced sample was PBMCs. The DNA reads as follows: TGTGCCAGCAGCCTACAGGGCGGTCGTGGCTACACCTTC. This encodes CASSLQGGRGYTF.